Listed here are 25 T cell receptor beta chains from one sample, sequenced in a study of technical replicates of blood from a few donors. The repertoire was sequenced with immunoSEQ multiplex PCR; TCRdb's copy has only in-frame clones and lacks some. Seen here are 65,000 to 80,000 clones, roughly 93% observed once, and the top ten hold less than 0.4%. Sequenced: T cells isolated from PBMCs. The receptors were gathered from a human donor in good health.

Written as DNA, the CDR3 is TGTGCCAGCAGCTGGGGGACAGGAATGAACTATGGCTACACCTTC. Its translation: CASSWGTGMNYGYTF. The chain recombines TRBV5-4 with TRBJ1-2; 8 nucleotides agree with TRBD1. J lost 2 bases, V lost 3 bases, and 6 bases had no gene match. Germline CDR1 and CDR2: SGHNT and YYREEE (reference sequence). This CDR3 is 15 amino acids long.

CDR3 in amino acids: CASSTGTGGKDGYTF. The CDR3 coding sequence is TGTGCCAGCAGTACCGGGACAGGGGGTAAGGATGGCTACACCTTC. The rearrangement uses TRBV27 and TRBJ1-2; 11 bases are a match to TRBD1. The CDR3 is made up of 15 amino acids. The J segment lost 6 bases and the V segment lost 5 bases, leaving 8 bases of the junction unmatched. The V gene's germline CDR1 is MNHEY and CDR2 SMNVEV (reference sequence).

This rearrangement joins TRBV11-3 to TRBJ2-3; the D gene is possibly TRBD2 (6 bases). From germline, CDR1 is SGHNT and CDR2 YENEEA. This CDR3 is 15 amino acids long. The V gene lost 5 bases and the J gene lost 2 bases, with 14 bases spanning the gap. In DNA form, the CDR3 reads TGTGCCAGCAGCCTGGAGGGCCCCGTCACAGATACGCAGTATTTT. Translation gives CASSLEGPVTDTQYF.

This chain joins TRBV30 and TRBJ2-5; possibly TRBD1 for D (6 bases). CDR3 size: 13 residues. Germline assignment: CDR1 GTSNPN and CDR2 SVGIG (reference sequence). V gave up 3 bases and J gave up 3 bases, with 11 bases separating them. The CDR3 spells CAWRGAAEETQYF. CDR3 coding DNA: TGTGCCTGGAGGGGGGCAGCCGAAGAGACCCAGTACTTC.

This chain uses TRBV11-2 with TRBJ2-7; D gene ambiguous. The CDR3 runs to 12 residues. In germline, CDR1 is SGHAT, CDR2 FQNNGV. The ends were cut back, 1 base at V and 2 bases at J, with 3 bases in the middle. As DNA, the CDR3 is TGTGCCAGCAGCTTAGCCACCTACGAGCAGTACTTC. As protein: CASSLATYEQYF.

This chain connects TRBV2 to TRBJ2-7, with 9 bases lining up with TRBD1. Germline CDR1 reads SNHLY; CDR2 reads FYNNEI. The CDR3 runs 15 residues. Unmatched junction bases numbered 6, after V lost 1 base and J lost 5 bases. The CDR3 DNA reads TGTGCCAGCAGTGAAGAAGGACAGGGGAGGAACGAGCAGTACTTC. Its protein is CASSEEGQGRNEQYF.

V usage is TRBV4-3 and J usage is TRBJ2-7, with 11 bases that match TRBD1. The CDR3 runs 15 residues. The V gene's germline CDR1 is LGHNA and CDR2 YSLEER. The V and J ends lost 4 bases and 2 bases, in that order; junction bases with no gene match: 4. CDR3 amino acids: CASSPGQGAAYEQYF. CDR3 bases: TGCGCCAGCAGCCCAGGACAGGGGGCTGCCTACGAGCAGTACTTC.

The chain uses TRBV29-1 and TRBJ2-3; the D is unclear. The germline gives CDR1 SQVTM, CDR2 ANQGSEA. Trimming pared 0 bases from V and 8 bases from J, leaving 9 bases between. This CDR3 comprises 12 residues. As DNA, the CDR3 is TGCAGCGTTGAAGAGGCCCTTTTTACGCAGTATTTT. Translating gives CSVEEALFTQYF.

The chain combines TRBV14 with TRBJ2-7; TRBD2 agrees at 12 bases. Germline loops: CDR1 SGHDN, CDR2 FVKESK. The V and J ends lost 0 bases and 1 base, in that order; junction bases with no gene match: 13. This CDR3 is 20 amino acids long. Here the CDR3 reads CASSQDPGTSGSPPSYEQYF. The CDR3 region has the DNA TGTGCCAGCAGCCAAGACCCCGGGACTAGCGGGTCTCCTCCTTCCTACGAGCAGTACTTC.

This clone was seen a single time. The chain carries TRBV18 and TRBJ2-1, with a weak D call TRBD2 (6 bases). The ends were cut back, 0 bases at V and 4 bases at J, with 10 bases in the middle. The CDR3 extends over 15 amino acids. Germline CDR1 KGHSH, CDR2 LQKENI. The CDR3 DNA sequence: TGTGCCAGCTCACCACCAGTACGGGAGTACAATGAGCAGTTCTTC. Protein sequence: CASSPPVREYNEQFF.

The chain is built from TRBV10-3 and TRBJ2-3; D unclear. Germline V gene data show CDR1 as ENHRY and CDR2 as SYGVKD. V was trimmed by 4 bases and J by 1 base, leaving 15 bases between them. The CDR3 consists of 16 residues. CDR3 sequence: CAISVVARRGTDTQYF. The CDR3 DNA follows: TGTGCCATCAGTGTGGTAGCACGGCGAGGCACAGATACGCAGTATTTT.

This chain links TRBV30 with TRBJ1-1; D is possibly TRBD1 (5 bases). Looked up from germline, CDR1 is GTSNPN and CDR2 is SVGIG (reference sequence). The ends were cut back, 7 bases at V and 1 base at J, with 13 bases in the middle. The CDR3 totals 13 residues. In DNA, the CDR3 is TGTGCCTCCTCCGGACACTCGAACACTGAAGCTTTCTTT. Translation: CASSGHSNTEAFF.

CDR3 coding DNA: TGTGCCAGCTCTCGATACAGGGAGGGAGGCGAGCAGTACTTC. Its translation is CASSRYREGGEQYF. The chain employs TRBV18 and TRBJ2-7; D possibly corresponds to TRBD2 (7 bases). Germline CDR1 KGHSH, CDR2 LQKENI. This CDR3 region has 14 residues. The V end lost 6 bases, the J end lost 6 bases, and 18 bases lay between the germline ends.

The rearrangement uses TRBV28 and TRBJ2-1, with 10 bases aligning to TRBD2. The CDR3 covers 16 residues. Unmatched junction bases numbered 10, after V lost 5 bases and J lost 6 bases. Germline V CDR1 and CDR2: MDHEN, SYDVKM. For the CDR3, the DNA is TGTGCCAGCAGTCCACCAGCGGGAGGGCCCGGCAATGAGCAGTTCTTC. Residues: CASSPPAGGPGNEQFF.

The rearrangement uses TRBV29-1 and TRBJ2-1; weak D call: TRBD1 (5 bases). This CDR3 is 12 amino acids long. Germline V lookup: CDR1 SQVTM, CDR2 ANQGSEA. V shed 3 bases and J shed 12 bases, with 15 bases lying between them. This CDR3 reads CSVDTGHRGQFF. In nucleotides, the CDR3 is TGCAGCGTTGATACTGGGCATAGGGGGCAGTTCTTC.

V is TRBV7-2 and J is TRBJ2-7; 10 bases agree with TRBD2. The CDR3 extends over 16 amino acids. Germline V lookup: CDR1 SGHTA, CDR2 FQGNSA. V shed 4 bases, J shed 2 bases, and the junction held 8 bases outside the gene matches. CDR3 protein: CASSSPAGGSTYEQYF. The CDR3 coding sequence is TGTGCCAGCAGCTCCCCAGCGGGAGGGTCGACCTACGAGCAGTACTTC.

The chain is built from TRBV9 and TRBJ1-1; D is undetermined. V was cut by 0 bases and J by 1 base, with 4 bases left in between. Germline V CDR1 and CDR2: SGDLS, YYNGEE. This CDR3 has 13 amino acids. CDR3 nucleotides: TGTGCCAGCAGCGTAGAACAGAACACTGAAGCTTTCTTT. Amino acid sequence: CASSVEQNTEAFF.

This chain connects TRBV27 to TRBJ2-1; 13 bases are shared with TRBD2. V shed 3 bases and J 10 bases; nucleotides not matched to a gene: 3. CDR3 size: 14 residues. CDR1 and CDR2 (germline): MNHEY, SMNVEV (reference sequence). The CDR3 DNA reads as TGTGCCAGCAGTTTTAGGACTAGCGGGAGAGAGCAGTTCTTC. Translation: CASSFRTSGREQFF.

The chain recombines TRBV10-3 with TRBJ1-5; D is undetermined. The germline CDR1 and CDR2 sequences are ENHRY and SYGVKD. Deletions cut 3 bases from V and 0 bases from J, with 6 bases between. This CDR3 is 14 amino acids long. The CDR3 DNA is TGTGCCATCAGTGACGGTCTTAGCAATCAGCCCCAGCATTTT. This sequence encodes CAISDGLSNQPQHF.

The chain links TRBV9 to TRBJ2-5; TRBD1 is a possible D gene (5 bases). Germline values: CDR1 SGDLS, CDR2 YYNGEE. Trimming removed 0 bases from V and 2 bases from J, with 8 bases in between. CDR3 length equals 14 residues. The CDR3 protein is CASSVGNRQETQYF. CDR3 coding DNA: TGTGCCAGCAGCGTAGGCAACAGGCAAGAGACCCAGTACTTC.

CDR3 in amino acids: CASSSTGASHQPQHF. The CDR3 nucleotides read TGCGCCAGCAGCTCGACAGGGGCCTCGCATCAGCCCCAGCATTTT. The chain uses TRBV5-1 and TRBJ1-5; TRBD1 agrees at 8 bases. Germline V gene data show CDR1 as SGHRS and CDR2 as YFSETQ. The CDR3 has 15 residues. J gave up 5 bases and V 3 bases, and 7 bases lay outside the gene matches.

The chain is built from TRBV27 and TRBJ1-1, with 9 bases matching TRBD1. The CDR3 length is 15 residues. CDR1 is MNHEY and CDR2 is SMNVEV in the germline V gene (reference sequence). Trimming at V came to 6 bases and at J to 6 bases, leaving 11 bases not matched to a gene. The CDR3 DNA reads TGTGCCAGCAGACAGACTACAGGGGGCACTTCTGAAGCTTTCTTT. The encoded protein is CASRQTTGGTSEAFF.

The V call is TRBV11-3, the J call TRBJ2-7, with 8 bases identical to TRBD1. J was trimmed by 5 bases and V by 5 bases; bases with no gene match: 8. The CDR3 has 14 amino acids. Germline V CDR1 and CDR2: SGHNT, YENEEA. CDR3 sequence (DNA): TGTGCCAGCAGCGTAGGACAGGGTTGGAACGAGCAGTACTTC. Its translation: CASSVGQGWNEQYF.

The chain uses TRBV4-2 and TRBJ2-7; 8 bases match TRBD2. The length of the CDR3 is 13 residues. The germline V gene has CDR1 LGHNA and CDR2 YNFKEQ. The trim removed 7 bases at V and 5 bases at J, leaving 7 bases unmatched. CDR3 in amino acids: CASTRGGRDEQYF. The CDR3 DNA is TGTGCCAGCACCCGGGGGGGTAGAGACGAGCAGTACTTC.

The rearrangement links TRBV27 to TRBJ2-1; 11 bases are shared with TRBD2. Trimming took 7 bases from V and 5 from J; bases not matched to a gene: 16. CDR3 length: 18 amino acids. Per the germline V gene, CDR1 is MNHEY and CDR2 is SMNVEV (reference sequence). The CDR3 DNA reads TGTGCCAGCACCCTTGGGGTACCACTAGCGGGAGTGGACAATGAGCAGTTCTTC. Translating gives CASTLGVPLAGVDNEQFF.